This T cell receptor beta chain is from a study of molecular identifiers for immune sequencing clone quantification (dated 2018 in TCRdb). Regarding the research as a whole: For a replicate experiment, RNA from roughly 20,000 or 100,000 naive CD8 T cells was divided into five aliquots, and four of the five aliquots were sequenced. This methods study benchmarked molecular-identifier clustering-based TCR repertoire sequencing (MIDCIRS) and TCR RNA copy counting, using CD8 T cells to do so.

Study-wide conclusions, independent of this receptor: In CMV-specific effector cells, clones with more than 20 RNA copies contained over 99% of molecules, whereas in naive cells such clones contained under 1% of molecules. Modeling estimated approximately 3 recovered TCR RNA copies per cell, compared with around 9.7 by digital PCR, which implies about 30% capture efficiency. Highly expanded clone sizes could be underestimated if identical TCR molecules share a barcode. Spiked-in Jurkat TCR RNA equal to a single cell's worth was reported to be detectable even within 1,100,000 naive CD8 T cells. Naive libraries contained spiked-in Jurkat TCR RNA (roughly 10 copies' worth), which is not part of the donor repertoire. When barcode sub-clustering was not used, chimeric consensus sequences inflated TCR diversity, with chimeras reaching as high as 47%.

Remarks on this clonotype: The antigen it recognizes is unknown. No quality values exist for individual bases; no much larger clone is one base distant.

Libraries of naive CD8 T cells were generated from roughly 18,000 to 920,000 sorted cells, with 10%, 30% or 50% of the purified RNA used. Naive CD8 T cells were FACS-sorted as CD8+CD4-CCR7+CD45RA+ on a BD FACSAria II into RLT Plus buffer. To test detection sensitivity, Jurkat RNA equal to ten TCR copies was added to samples of about 20,000-1,000,000 naive CD8 T cells. Enrichment of CD8 T cells was performed with RosetteSep CD8+ T Cell Enrichment Cocktail and Ficoll-Paque, after which ACK red cell lysis was carried out. Libraries were constructed by PCR. TCRdb shows the sequencer as NextSeq 500. Bulk TCR libraries were generated as previously described, with the TCR primers listed in Table S5 used. Purification of total RNA was performed with the Qiagen AllPrep DNA/RNA kit. Reads from multiple sequencing runs of the same library were pooled before analysis. Per the source publication's procedure: Reads were retained only if their TCR constant sequence matched exactly, and those retained reads were trimmed to 150 nt and grouped according to their 12-nt molecular barcodes. Reads within each barcode group were sub-clustered using a 15% Levenshtein threshold, and quality-weighted consensus sequences were constructed for each RNA molecule. Non-functional sequences were discarded, and so were lower-count sequences lying one edit away from another sequence. Based on a fit of two negative binomial distributions, barcode sub-clusters having less than 20% of the maximum read count were discarded. TCRdb's own reprocessing of the public reads used fastp at Q25 and MiXCR and kept productive beta chains. Records with the same CDR3 protein are collapsed into one entry carrying the most frequent genes and DNA. The V and J calls were not made by the authors but by TCRdb's processing. In all, the sample holds some 590,000 distinct CDR3 sequences, and 25% of those were seen once. About 0.84% of the sample comes from the top ten.

The sample comprised naive CD8+ T cells from blood, with Jurkat cell RNA spiked in. Interpreted using the paper, the cell subset or site label stands for: FACS-sorted CD8+CD4-CCR7+CD45RA+ naive T cells. The receptor was derived from a human donor in good health. Some libraries in this study had Jurkat cell RNA spiked in.

The CDR3 region reads CASSNLGGTYEQYF. In nucleotides, the sequence is TGTGCCAGCAGTAACTTGGGCGGCACCTACGAGCAGTACTTC. The sequence joins TRBV11-2 to TRBJ2-7; no D gene call is confident. Deletion took 6 bases off V and 2 bases off J, with a span of 14 bases between the germline ends. The germline V gene sets CDR1 to SGHAT and CDR2 to FQNNGV. Reading from cysteine to phenylalanine, the CDR3 counts 14 amino acids. This entry keeps only the CDR3 DNA: 42 bases, framed from base 1. With all but the CDR3 taken from the reference TRBV11-2 and TRBJ2-7 genes, the full variable domain is: EAGVAQSPRYKIIEKRQSVAFWCNPISGHATLYWYQQILGQGPKLLIQFQNNGVVDDSQLPKDRFSAERLKGVDSTLKIQPAKLEDSAVYLCASSNLGGTYEQYFGPGTRLTVT.